These T cell receptor beta chains were read from a single sample in a study of HIV-infected patients and healthy controls. TCRdb passed the 5' RACE reads through MiXCR, listing each CDR3 protein once. The sample lists 18,000 or so distinct CDR3 sequences, 8.5% to 9% occurring once. Sequences were derived from blood, sampled during antiretroviral therapy. These receptors all come from an adult with HIV infection. CDR3s include the opening cysteine and the closing phenylalanine or tryptophan. The size field is filled for only some rows; it gives once, few, many or a size class.

v_gene: TRBV20-1
j_gene: TRBJ2-7
abundance: many
CDR3aa: CSARGPGNEQYF

v_gene: TRBV3-1
j_gene: TRBJ2-7
abundance: many
CDR3aa: CASTPGAGFFGEQYF

v_gene: TRBV13
j_gene: TRBJ1-1
abundance: few
CDR3aa: CASSLFFQNADTEAFF

v_gene: TRBV11-3
j_gene: TRBJ1-1
abundance: .
CDR3aa: CASSLGHSEAFF

v_gene: TRBV7-9
j_gene: TRBJ2-1
abundance: many
CDR3aa: CASSLTSGGNEQFF

v_gene: TRBV9
j_gene: TRBJ1-6
abundance: many
CDR3aa: CASSFEQGGVGSPLHF

v_gene: TRBV6-6
j_gene: TRBJ2-5
abundance: many
CDR3aa: CASSYSVGQETQYF

v_gene: TRBV6-1
j_gene: TRBJ2-7
abundance: many
CDR3aa: CASRRGGGEQYF

v_gene: TRBV5-1
j_gene: TRBJ2-7
abundance: many
CDR3aa: CASSLRGYEQYF

v_gene: TRBV2
j_gene: TRBJ2-2
abundance: many
CDR3aa: CARPGLNTGELFF

v_gene: TRBV20-1
j_gene: TRBJ1-6
abundance: few
CDR3aa: CSARDRDRGYSPLHF